Each of the 23 T cell receptor beta chains below was sequenced from the same sample in a study of cytomegalovirus exposure and HLA in healthy donors (dated 2017 in TCRdb). Libraries came from the immunoSEQ multiplex PCR assay. For the multiplex PCR, a mixture combining 60 forward primers for TCR Vbeta segments and 13 reverse primers for TCR Jbeta segments was used. What TCRdb holds here is the immuneACCESS table cut down to in-frame rearrangements. Part of the clones is not present; checked against another copy, under half of the missing clones reflect an unresolved V gene, and the others are unexplained. The sample table lists about 170,000 clones, 73% of them with a count of one. The biggest ten clones account for approximately 5.4% of the sample. The sequenced sample consisted of PBMCs. Source of these receptors: a young woman in good health and CMV-seropositive.

The genes are TRBV19 and TRBJ1-5, with TRBD1 matching over 9 bases. This CDR3 has 16 amino acids. Losses at the gene ends were 5 bases for V and 6 bases for J; bases not matched to a gene: 11. The germline gives CDR1 LNHDA, CDR2 SQIVND (reference sequence). The CDR3 loop reads CASSPTGTGRRQPQHF. Here the CDR3 DNA reads TGTGCCAGTAGTCCCACCGGGACAGGGAGACGTCAGCCCCAGCATTTT.

CDR3 sequence (DNA): TGTGCCAGCTCGGTAGACAGGATGAACACTGAAGCTTTCTTT. Its protein is CASSVDRMNTEAFF. This chain joins TRBV18 and TRBJ1-1; D perhaps matches TRBD1 (6 bases). V was trimmed by 6 bases and J by 0 bases, leaving 11 bases between them. The CDR3 is 14 residues long. Per germline, CDR1 KGHSH and CDR2 LQKENI.

Comment on this clone: The sample holds other DNA sequences that translate to the same CDR3. The chain recombines TRBV7-9 with TRBJ2-1; D is unresolved. CDR3 length equals 14 residues. The V gene's germline CDR1 is SEHNR and CDR2 FQNEAQ (reference sequence). V lost 5 bases to trimming and J lost 4 bases, with 12 bases between them. The CDR3 spells CASSPPPEYNEQFF. CDR3 bases: TGTGCCAGCAGCCCTCCCCCGGAGTACAATGAGCAGTTCTTC.

The rearrangement uses TRBV7-9 and TRBJ2-5, with 8 bases that match TRBD1. The CDR3 contains 16 residues. The germline CDR1 and CDR2 sequences are SEHNR and FQNEAQ (reference sequence). The V segment lost 1 base and the J segment 2 bases; nucleotides outside the gene matches: 6. The DNA for the CDR3 is TGTGCCAGCAGCTTAGGTAGGACAGGGTTACAAGAGACCCAGTACTTC. This translates into CASSLGRTGLQETQYF.

J is TRBJ2-3 and V is TRBV19; D unclear. Trimming left V 3 bases short and J 2 bases short, with 15 bases between. Germline CDR1 and CDR2: LNHDA and SQIVND (reference sequence). There are 16 residues in the CDR3. The CDR3 region has the DNA TGTGCCAGTAGTATCGCAGGTAGTAAGGCCACAGATACGCAGTATTTT. Translating gives CASSIAGSKATDTQYF. Drawing the rest from reference TRBV19 and TRBJ2-3, the complete variable domain is DGGITQSPKYLFRKEGQNVTLSCEQNLNHDAMYWYRQDPGQGLRLIYYSQIVNDFQKGDIAEGYSVSREKKESFPLTVTSAQKNPTAFYLCASSIAGSKATDTQYFGPGTRLTVL.

This rearrangement joins TRBV2 to TRBJ2-2; no clear D. This CDR3 is 14 amino acids long. Germline V CDR1 and CDR2: SNHLY, FYNNEI. Trimming shortened V by 8 bases and J by 1 base, and 11 bases separated the two germline ends. This CDR3 reads CASYALLNTGELFF. In DNA form, the CDR3 reads TGTGCCAGCTACGCACTCCTGAACACCGGGGAGCTGTTTTTT.

The chain has TRBV15 and TRBJ2-1, with D tentatively TRBD2 (5 bases). The CDR3 runs 14 residues. Germline CDR1 LNHNV, CDR2 YYDKDF (reference sequence). V lost 1 base and J 9 bases, leaving 13 bases between the germline ends. The CDR3 nucleotides read TGTGCCACCAGCAGAGGTGGGGAGTTACCTGAGCAGTTCTTC. It codes for CATSRGGELPEQFF.

The genes are TRBV14 and TRBJ2-7, with D hard to call. This CDR3 region has 13 residues. Trimming pared 3 bases from V and 5 bases from J, leaving 11 bases between. The germline gives CDR1 SGHDN, CDR2 FVKESK. CDR3: CASSHRNMNEQYF. In DNA form, the CDR3 reads TGTGCCAGCAGCCATCGCAACATGAACGAGCAGTACTTC.

The rearrangement links TRBV28 to TRBJ1-1; tentative D call: TRBD1 (6 bases). The CDR3 runs 16 residues. The V end lost 1 base, the J end lost 1 base, and 13 bases lay between the germline ends. Germline V gene lookup returns CDR1 MDHEN and CDR2 SYDVKM. CDR3 coding DNA: TGTGCCAGCAGTTTATTGAAGGGGGAAGGGAACACTGAAGCTTTCTTT. This sequence encodes CASSLLKGEGNTEAFF.

This clone was seen only once. The V and J genes are TRBV7-2 and TRBJ1-5; a weak D match, TRBD1 (6 bases). The V gene's germline CDR1 is SGHTA and CDR2 FQGNSA. Trimming took off 1 base at V and 1 base at J, with 14 bases between the two ends. CDR3 length: 17 amino acids. In DNA, the CDR3 is TGTGCCAGCAGCTTAGTACGGGGGGCGGGAAGCAATCAGCCCCAGCATTTT. It translates to CASSLVRGAGSNQPQHF.

The genes are TRBV25-1 and TRBJ1-6; TRBD1 matches at 7 bases. With V trimmed by 1 base and J by 7 bases, 7 bases remained unmatched. The CDR3 loop spans 16 amino acids. In germline, CDR1 is MGHDK, CDR2 SYGVNS. CDR3 protein: CASSEFGPGGNSPLHF. The CDR3, as DNA: TGTGCCAGCAGTGAATTCGGTCCAGGGGGAAATTCACCCCTCCACTTT.

The V and J genes are TRBV5-5 and TRBJ1-2, with a tentative D call TRBD1 (6 bases). Trimming cost V 4 bases and J 5 bases, with 21 bases left between them. The CDR3 consists of 16 residues. Germline V gene sequence: CDR1 SGHKS, CDR2 YYEKEE (reference sequence). The CDR3 DNA is TGTGCCAGCAGCCCGGAGATGAGGGGGTTGATTTATGGCTACACCTTC. It yields the protein CASSPEMRGLIYGYTF.

The chain is built from TRBV28 and TRBJ1-6; TRBD1 is a possible D gene (5 bases). The CDR3 spans 12 residues. The germline V gene has CDR1 MDHEN and CDR2 SYDVKM. V dropped 3 bases and J dropped 10 bases, with 7 bases sitting between them. The CDR3 DNA reads TGTGCCAGCAGTTTTGGGGGGTCACCCCTCCACTTT. Its protein product is CASSFGGSPLHF.

The V gene is TRBV30, the J gene TRBJ2-2, with D perhaps matching TRBD2 (6 bases). The CDR3 sequence is 11 residues long. Germline V lookup: CDR1 GTSNPN, CDR2 SVGIG (reference sequence). V was pared by 4 bases and J by 7 bases, with 7 bases between. The CDR3 here is CAWTEGGELFF. The CDR3, as DNA: TGTGCCTGGACGGAGGGCGGGGAGCTGTTTTTT.

The genes are TRBV15 and TRBJ1-1, with a tentative D call TRBD1 (5 bases). With 9 bases removed from V and 2 bases from J, the gap between germline ends came to 13 bases. The CDR3 is 13 residues long. Germline V gene lookup returns CDR1 LNHNV and CDR2 YYDKDF (reference sequence). CDR3 region: CATRPGGNTEAFF. The CDR3 nucleotides are TGTGCCACTCGCCCGGGGGGAAACACTGAAGCTTTCTTT.

V and J are TRBV18 and TRBJ2-5; maybe TRBD1 (5 bases). Germline assignment: CDR1 KGHSH and CDR2 LQKENI. Trimming removed 3 bases from V and 11 bases from J, with 22 bases in between. The CDR3 length is 15 residues. The CDR3, as DNA: TGTGCCAGCTCACCTGTTAATCGGGCTGGGGCGGAGCAGTACTTC. Its protein is CASSPVNRAGAEQYF.

This sequence joins TRBV7-2 and TRBJ2-5; TRBD1 is a possible D gene (5 bases). CDR3 length: 13 residues. CDR1 is SGHTA and CDR2 is FQGNSA in the germline V gene. The V gene lost 7 bases and the J gene lost 3 bases, with 12 bases spanning the gap. The CDR3, as DNA: TGTGCCAGCAAGCTTACAGGAGAAGAGACCCAGTACTTC. Protein: CASKLTGEETQYF.

In its sample, this clone was seen a few times. This rearrangement joins TRBV18 to TRBJ1-1; TRBD1 aligns across 7 bases. V shed 6 bases and J 0 bases; nucleotides not matched to a gene: 7. Looked up from germline, CDR1 is KGHSH and CDR2 is LQKENI. The CDR3 spans 15 residues. The CDR3 nucleotides are TGTGCCAGCTCGTCCCGGGACAGATTGAACACTGAAGCTTTCTTT. Encoded protein: CASSSRDRLNTEAFF.

This sequence joins TRBV5-8 and TRBJ2-4, with D tentatively TRBD1 (5 bases). V was trimmed by 3 bases and J by 3 bases, leaving 25 bases between them. Germline V CDR1 and CDR2: SGHTS, YDEGEE. The CDR3 is 19 residues long. The CDR3, as DNA: TGTGCCAGCAGCTGGTCCTTAGGGGTGGATCCGCTAGGCAAAAACATTCAGTACTTC. Its protein product is CASSWSLGVDPLGKNIQYF.

The CDR3 here is CASSESTMGDSSYNEQFF. CDR3 bases: TGCGCCAGCAGTGAGTCTACTATGGGGGACTCCTCCTACAATGAGCAGTTCTTC. The gene calls are TRBV10-1 and TRBJ2-1, with a tentative D call TRBD2 (6 bases). The V end was cut by 0 bases, the J end by 0 bases, with 15 bases between. This CDR3 is built from 18 residues. Germline CDR1 WNHNN, CDR2 SYGVQD (reference sequence).

This clone was seen just once. The chain employs TRBV10-3 and TRBJ1-6; D call uncertain. CDR1 is ENHRY, CDR2 SYGVKD, per germline. V was pared by 0 bases and J by 8 bases, with 11 bases between. This CDR3 is built from 15 residues. The CDR3 DNA reads TGTGCCATCAGTGAGTCCCCGGGAGTCGATTCACCCCTCCACTTT. The encoded protein is CAISESPGVDSPLHF.

The chain couples TRBV5-4 to TRBJ2-5, with D unresolved. CDR1 and CDR2 (germline): SGHNT, YYREEE (reference sequence). Trimming removed 3 bases at V and 5 bases at J, with 5 bases between. The length of the CDR3 is 11 residues. The CDR3 sequence: CASSWRETQYF. The CDR3 bases are TGTGCCAGCAGCTGGCGGGAGACCCAGTACTTC.

The rearrangement joins TRBV30 to TRBJ1-4, with unresolved D. The V gene lost 4 bases and the J gene lost 5 bases, with 11 bases spanning the gap. Germline V gene sequence: CDR1 GTSNPN, CDR2 SVGIG (reference sequence). The CDR3 has 13 residues. Here the CDR3 reads CAWKDMGNEKLFF. CDR3 bases: TGTGCCTGGAAGGATATGGGCAATGAAAAACTGTTTTTT. Combining the CDR3 with reference TRBV30 and TRBJ1-4 gives the whole variable domain SQTIHQWPATLVQPVGSPLSLECTVEGTSNPNLYWYRQAAGRGLQLLFYSVGIGQISSEVPQNLSASRPQDRQFILSSKKLLLSDSGFYLCAWKDMGNEKLFFGSGTQLSVL.